A selection of T cell receptor beta chains follows, all from one sample in a study of OX40 agonist ivuxolimab in advanced cancers. Libraries were prepared by immunoSEQ multiplex PCR; TCRdb keeps only in-frame clonotypes and omits some of them. The data show about 17,000 clones, about 90% seen once. The sequenced sample was CD4+ or CD8+ T cells sorted from blood, obtained in a trial of the OX40 agonist ivuxolimab. The receptors shown here come from an adult with an advanced solid tumor such as melanoma, head and neck, liver or kidney cancer. CDR3s include the opening cysteine and the closing phenylalanine or tryptophan. Fields, in order: V gene, clone size, J gene, D gene, CDR3 protein, CDR3 DNA. A D gene is named only where the DNA matches it firmly. Size is omitted from some rows. Given values are once, few, many or a class for expanded clones.

V: TRBV7-9; size: once; J: TRBJ2-3; D: TRBD2; CDR3: CASSYETLAGGLSTQYF; DNA: TGTGCCAGCAGTTATGAAACCTTAGCGGGGGGGCTTTCTACGCAGTATTTT
V: TRBV9; size: .; J: TRBJ2-2; D: .; CDR3: CASSVAQGETGELFF; DNA: TGTGCCAGCAGCGTAGCCCAGGGAGAAACCGGGGAGCTGTTTTTT
V: TRBV6-5; size: .; J: TRBJ2-7; D: .; CDR3: CASSFPTAGHEQYF; DNA: TGTGCCAGCAGTTTCCCCACCGCAGGGCACGAGCAGTACTTC
V: TRBV6-5; size: .; J: TRBJ2-3; D: TRBD1; CDR3: CASSLWTGSTDTQYF; DNA: TGTGCCAGCAGTCTCTGGACAGGGAGCACAGATACGCAGTATTTT
V: TRBV30; size: once; J: TRBJ2-7; D: .; CDR3: CAWSSKSGTDAYEQYF; DNA: TGTGCCTGGAGTTCAAAATCCGGGACGGACGCCTACGAGCAGTACTTC
V: TRBV19; size: .; J: TRBJ2-7; D: TRBD2; CDR3: CASSIFSGGYPYEQYF; DNA: TGTGCCAGTAGTATCTTCTCGGGGGGTTATCCCTACGAGCAGTACTTC
V: TRBV2; size: few; J: TRBJ2-3; D: TRBD2; CDR3: CASRDPTSGGMTDTQYF; DNA: TGTGCCAGCAGAGACCCGACTAGCGGGGGTATGACAGATACGCAGTATTTT
V: TRBV6-6; size: once; J: TRBJ2-5; D: TRBD1; CDR3: CASSDFRGLQETQYF; DNA: TGTGCCAGCAGTGACTTCAGGGGGCTCCAAGAGACCCAGTACTTC
V: TRBV30; size: .; J: TRBJ1-2; D: .; CDR3: CAWSTRAGNYGYTF; DNA: TGTGCCTGGAGCACTCGGGCAGGGAACTATGGCTACACCTTC
V: TRBV27; size: .; J: TRBJ2-1; D: TRBD2; CDR3: CASGLAGGYNEQFF; DNA: TGTGCCAGCGGATTAGCGGGGGGTTACAATGAGCAGTTCTTC
V: TRBV27; size: .; J: TRBJ2-1; D: .; CDR3: CASSLDGDNEQFF; DNA: TGTGCCAGCAGTTTAGACGGGGACAATGAGCAGTTCTTC
V: TRBV7-2; size: once; J: TRBJ2-5; D: .; CDR3: CASSYHAGAYQETQYF; DNA: TGTGCCAGCAGTTACCATGCGGGGGCATACCAAGAGACCCAGTACTTC
V: TRBV6-5; size: .; J: TRBJ2-5; D: .; CDR3: CASSFRGAETQYF; DNA: TGTGCCAGCAGTTTCAGGGGTGCAGAGACCCAGTACTTC
V: TRBV27; size: .; J: TRBJ2-3; D: .; CDR3: CASSLQGLSTDTQYF; DNA: TGTGCCAGCAGTTTACAGGGATTAAGCACAGATACGCAGTATTTT
V: TRBV7-9; size: .; J: TRBJ2-7; D: .; CDR3: CASSPSSGYEQYF; DNA: TGTGCCAGCAGCCCGAGCAGTGGGTACGAGCAGTACTTC
V: TRBV5-1; size: .; J: TRBJ2-2; D: TRBD1; CDR3: CASSLPGQIDPIYYTGELFF; DNA: TGCGCCAGCAGCTTACCGGGACAGATAGACCCCATTTACTACACCGGGGAGCTGTTTTTT
V: TRBV10-2; size: .; J: TRBJ2-2; D: TRBD2; CDR3: CASSEPIGTKMTGELFF; DNA: TGCGCCAGCAGTGAGCCTATAGGGACTAAGATGACCGGGGAGCTGTTTTTT
V: TRBV18; size: .; J: TRBJ2-7; D: .; CDR3: CASSPPTSYEQYF; DNA: TGTGCCAGCTCACCACCGACCAGTTACGAGCAGTACTTC
V: TRBV4-1; size: .; J: TRBJ2-7; D: TRBD1; CDR3: CASSPVATGHGEQYF; DNA: TGCGCCAGCAGCCCCGTCGCGACAGGGCATGGCGAGCAGTACTTC
V: TRBV4-1; size: .; J: TRBJ2-3; D: .; CDR3: CASSHTDTQYF; DNA: TGCGCCAGCAGCCACACAGATACGCAGTATTTT
V: TRBV5-1; size: .; J: TRBJ2-3; D: .; CDR3: CASSGAVSDTQYF; DNA: TGCGCCAGCAGCGGCGCGGTTTCAGATACGCAGTATTTT
V: TRBV18; size: .; J: TRBJ2-2; D: TRBD1; CDR3: CASSPGTVPGELFF; DNA: TGTGCCAGCTCACCCGGGACAGTCCCCGGGGAGCTGTTTTTT
V: TRBV7-6; size: .; J: TRBJ1-4; D: .; CDR3: CASSLGRSGVGEKLFF; DNA: TGTGCCAGCAGCTTAGGACGGTCGGGGGTGGGTGAAAAACTGTTTTTT
V: TRBV5-5; size: .; J: TRBJ1-1; D: .; CDR3: CASLKWGADTEAFF; DNA: TGTGCCAGCTTGAAGTGGGGTGCGGACACTGAAGCTTTCTTT
V: TRBV4-1; size: .; J: TRBJ2-7; D: TRBD1; CDR3: CASSLWTGAGYEQYF; DNA: TGCGCCAGCAGCCTGTGGACAGGGGCAGGCTACGAGCAGTACTTC
V: TRBV9; size: .; J: TRBJ2-5; D: .; CDR3: CASSSPGSRKETQYF; DNA: TGTGCCAGCAGCTCCCCGGGGAGCCGAAAAGAGACCCAGTACTTC
V: TRBV30; size: once; J: TRBJ1-5; D: .; CDR3: CAWSPPPGGNQPQHF; DNA: TGTGCCTGGAGTCCCCCCCCGGGGGGCAATCAGCCCCAGCATTTT
V: TRBV11-2; size: once; J: TRBJ2-2; D: .; CDR3: CASSWALTGLRNTGELFF; DNA: TGTGCCAGCAGCTGGGCCTTGACAGGTCTCAGAAACACCGGGGAGCTGTTTTTT
V: TRBV29-1; size: .; J: TRBJ2-2; D: .; CDR3: CSVWTDTGELFF; DNA: TGCAGCGTCTGGACGGACACCGGGGAGCTGTTTTTT
V: TRBV2; size: .; J: TRBJ2-1; D: TRBD2; CDR3: CASSEPGLALNEQFF; DNA: TGTGCCAGCAGTGAACCCGGACTAGCTCTGAATGAGCAGTTCTTC
V: TRBV5-8; size: few; J: TRBJ1-2; D: TRBD1; CDR3: CASSLASVGTGGRDGYTF; DNA: TGTGCCAGCAGCTTGGCCTCGGTGGGGACAGGGGGGAGGGATGGCTACACCTTC
V: TRBV6-1; size: .; J: TRBJ2-7; D: .; CDR3: CASSVQIDSPPSESSYEQYF; DNA: TGTGCCAGCAGTGTTCAGATCGACTCCCCCCCCTCCGAGAGCTCCTACGAGCAGTACTTC
V: TRBV11-2; size: .; J: TRBJ1-4; D: .; CDR3: CASLGGAVEKLFF; DNA: TGTGCCAGCCTGGGGGGGGCGGTTGAAAAACTGTTTTTT
V: TRBV13; size: .; J: TRBJ1-2; D: .; CDR3: CASSLGDYGYTF; DNA: TGTGCCAGCAGCTTGGGAGACTATGGCTACACCTTC
V: TRBV6-4; size: .; J: TRBJ1-2; D: TRBD1; CDR3: CASSWGAGTGFGYTF; DNA: TGTGCCAGCTCATGGGGAGCCGGGACAGGGTTCGGCTACACCTTC
V: TRBV28; size: few; J: TRBJ2-3; D: .; CDR3: CASSYPGKLGTDTQYF; DNA: TGTGCCAGCAGTTACCCAGGGAAACTTGGCACAGATACGCAGTATTTT
V: TRBV9; size: once; J: TRBJ2-7; D: .; CDR3: CASSPQDIGFYEQYF; DNA: TGTGCCAGCAGCCCACAGGACATAGGGTTCTACGAGCAGTACTTC
V: TRBV5-1; size: .; J: TRBJ2-7; D: .; CDR3: CASSSSSYEQYF; DNA: TGCGCCAGCAGCTCGAGCTCCTACGAGCAGTACTTC
V: TRBV4-1; size: .; J: TRBJ1-1; D: TRBD1; CDR3: CASSQGLTGRTEAFF; DNA: TGCGCCAGCAGCCAAGGGCTGACAGGGCGAACTGAAGCTTTCTTT
V: TRBV14; size: once; J: TRBJ2-5; D: TRBD2; CDR3: CASSQEKRGTHRGQETQYF; DNA: TGTGCCAGCAGCCAAGAAAAGCGGGGGACCCACCGGGGGCAAGAGACCCAGTACTTC
V: TRBV10-2; size: .; J: TRBJ2-5; D: TRBD2; CDR3: CASKGLAGGQETQYF; DNA: TGCGCCAGCAAAGGACTAGCGGGGGGTCAAGAGACCCAGTACTTC
V: TRBV9; size: .; J: TRBJ1-1; D: .; CDR3: CASSPSGKATEAFF; DNA: TGTGCCAGCAGCCCCTCGGGGAAGGCCACTGAAGCTTTCTTT
V: TRBV10-3; size: .; J: TRBJ1-3; D: TRBD1; CDR3: CAMSGQGSGNTIYF; DNA: TGTGCCATGTCGGGACAGGGTAGTGGAAACACCATATATTTT